This TCR beta chain was observed in a study of blood T cell repertoires in COVID-19. This table comes from immunoSEQ multiplex PCR, and its TCRdb copy is limited to in-frame clones, with some not included. Altogether 200,000 or so clones are present, 80% to 85% being singletons, with the ten largest covering under 5.5%. There are 14 residues in the CDR3. The sequence derives from a woman aged 25 to 45 with acute or convalescent COVID-19. Sequencing input: peripheral blood. The chain uses TRBV12-2 and TRBJ1-6; the listed D gene, TRBD1, was not tested against the DNA. TRBV12-2 is recorded as a pseudogene. CDR3 sequence reads: CASRSGVINSPLHF. CDR3 DNA sequence: TGTGCAAGTCGCTCAGGGGTAATTAATTCACCCCTCCACTTT.